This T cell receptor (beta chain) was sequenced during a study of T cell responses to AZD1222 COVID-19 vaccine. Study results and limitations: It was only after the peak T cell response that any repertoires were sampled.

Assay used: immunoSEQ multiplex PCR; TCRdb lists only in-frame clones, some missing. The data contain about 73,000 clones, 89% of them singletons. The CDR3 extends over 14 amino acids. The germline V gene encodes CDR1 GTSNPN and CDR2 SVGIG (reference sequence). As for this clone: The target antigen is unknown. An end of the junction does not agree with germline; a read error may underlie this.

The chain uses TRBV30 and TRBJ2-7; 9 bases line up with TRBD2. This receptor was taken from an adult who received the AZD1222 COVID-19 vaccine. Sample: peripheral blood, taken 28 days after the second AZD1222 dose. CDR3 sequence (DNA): TGTGCGTGGAGGGTGGCGGGGGGGCCCCACGAGCAGTACTTC. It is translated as CAWRVAGGPHEQYF.